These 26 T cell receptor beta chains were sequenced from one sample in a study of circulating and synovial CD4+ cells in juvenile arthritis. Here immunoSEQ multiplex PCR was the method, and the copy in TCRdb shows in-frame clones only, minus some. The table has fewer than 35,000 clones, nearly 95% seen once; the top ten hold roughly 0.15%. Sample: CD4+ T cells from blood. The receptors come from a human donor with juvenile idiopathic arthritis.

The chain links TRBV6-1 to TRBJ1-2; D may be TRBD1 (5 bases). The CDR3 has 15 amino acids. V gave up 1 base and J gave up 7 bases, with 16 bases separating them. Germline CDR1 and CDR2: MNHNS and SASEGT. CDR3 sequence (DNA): TGTGCCAGCAGTGAAGGATGGGGCACTGCTGTTGGCTACACCTTC. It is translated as CASSEGWGTAVGYTF.

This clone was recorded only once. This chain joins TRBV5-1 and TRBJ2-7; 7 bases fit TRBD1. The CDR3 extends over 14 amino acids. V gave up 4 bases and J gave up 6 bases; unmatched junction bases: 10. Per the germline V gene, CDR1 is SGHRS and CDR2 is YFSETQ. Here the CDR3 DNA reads TGCGCCAGCAGCCTCCCCGGGACAGCCGGCGAGCAGTACTTC. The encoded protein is CASSLPGTAGEQYF.

In DNA form, the CDR3 reads TGCGCCAGCAAAGGAGGGCTAGCCAACAATGAGCAGTTCTTC. This gives the protein CASKGGLANNEQFF. This chain links TRBV5-1 with TRBJ2-1; TRBD2 might be the D (6 bases). CDR3 size: 14 residues. Germline loops: CDR1 SGHRS, CDR2 YFSETQ. The V end was cut by 6 bases, the J end by 5 bases, with 15 bases between.

The CDR3 spells CASTRGNEQFF. CDR3 nucleotides: TGTGCCAGCACTAGGGGGAATGAGCAGTTCTTC. The gene calls are TRBV25-1 and TRBJ2-1, with a weak D call TRBD1 (6 bases). V was pared by 7 bases and J by 7 bases, with 8 bases between. CDR3 length: 11 amino acids. From germline, CDR1 is MGHDK and CDR2 SYGVNS.

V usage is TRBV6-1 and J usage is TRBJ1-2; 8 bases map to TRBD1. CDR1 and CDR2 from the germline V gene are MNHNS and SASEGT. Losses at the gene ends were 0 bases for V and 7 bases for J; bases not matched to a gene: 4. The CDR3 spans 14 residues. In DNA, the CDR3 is TGTGCCAGCAGTGAAGCGGACAGGGCGCGTGGCTACACCTTC. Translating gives CASSEADRARGYTF.

CDR3 in amino acids: CASSQGGQGANEQFF. In DNA form, the CDR3 reads TGCGCCAGCAGCCAAGGGGGACAGGGGGCTAATGAGCAGTTCTTC. The J gene is TRBJ2-1, the V gene TRBV4-1; 12 bases match TRBD1. The ends lost 1 base at V and 7 bases at J; junction bases unmatched: 2. Germline CDR1 MGHRA, CDR2 YSYEKL. CDR3 length: 15 residues.

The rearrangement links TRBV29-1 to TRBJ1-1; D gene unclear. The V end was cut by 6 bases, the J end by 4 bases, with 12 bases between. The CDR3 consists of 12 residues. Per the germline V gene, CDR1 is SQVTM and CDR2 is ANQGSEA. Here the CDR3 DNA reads TGCAGCGTGGGCGGGGTCCCCACTGAAGCTTTCTTT. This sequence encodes CSVGGVPTEAFF.

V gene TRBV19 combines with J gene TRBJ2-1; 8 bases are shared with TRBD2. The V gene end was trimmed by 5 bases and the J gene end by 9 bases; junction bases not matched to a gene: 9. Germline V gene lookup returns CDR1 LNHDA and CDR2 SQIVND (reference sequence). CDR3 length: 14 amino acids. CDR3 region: CASSAQREWSEQFF. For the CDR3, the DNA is TGTGCCAGTAGTGCCCAGCGGGAGTGGAGTGAGCAGTTCTTC.

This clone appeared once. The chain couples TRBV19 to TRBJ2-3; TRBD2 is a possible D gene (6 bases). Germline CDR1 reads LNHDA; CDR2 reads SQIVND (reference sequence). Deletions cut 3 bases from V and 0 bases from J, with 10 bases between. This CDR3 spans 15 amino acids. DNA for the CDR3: TGTGCCAGTAGTATTCGCGGGACCAGCACAGATACGCAGTATTTT. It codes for CASSIRGTSTDTQYF.

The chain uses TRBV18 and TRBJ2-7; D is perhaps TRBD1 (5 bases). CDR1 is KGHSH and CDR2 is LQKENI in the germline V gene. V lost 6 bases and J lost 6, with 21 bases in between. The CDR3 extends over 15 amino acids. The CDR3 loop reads CASSPLSGFGVEQYF. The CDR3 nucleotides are TGTGCCAGCTCCCCCTTATCAGGGTTCGGCGTCGAGCAGTACTTC.

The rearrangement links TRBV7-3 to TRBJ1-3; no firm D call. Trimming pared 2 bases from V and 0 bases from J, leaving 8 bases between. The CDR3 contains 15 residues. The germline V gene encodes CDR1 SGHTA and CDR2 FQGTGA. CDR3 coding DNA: TGTGCCAGCAGCTTATGGGCGAACTCTGGAAACACCATATATTTT. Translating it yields CASSLWANSGNTIYF. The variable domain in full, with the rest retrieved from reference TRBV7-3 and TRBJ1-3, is GAGVSQTPSNKVTEKGKYVELRCDPISGHTALYWYRQSLGQGPEFLIYFQGTGAADDSGLPNDRFFAVRPEGSVSTLKIQRTERGDSAVYLCASSLWANSGNTIYFGEGSWLTVV.

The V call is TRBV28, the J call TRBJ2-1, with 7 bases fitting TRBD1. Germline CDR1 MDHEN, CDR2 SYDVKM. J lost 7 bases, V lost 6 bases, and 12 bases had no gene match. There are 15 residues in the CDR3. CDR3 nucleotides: TGTGCCAGCAGCCCACAGGGGTCTACAAGGAATGAGCAGTTCTTC. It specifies CASSPQGSTRNEQFF.

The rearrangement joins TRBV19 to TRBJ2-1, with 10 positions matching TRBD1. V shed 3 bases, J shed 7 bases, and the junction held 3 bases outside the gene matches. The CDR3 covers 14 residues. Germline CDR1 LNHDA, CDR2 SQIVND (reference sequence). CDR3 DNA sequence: TGTGCCAGTAGTATTACGGGACAGGGGAATGAGCAGTTCTTC. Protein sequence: CASSITGQGNEQFF.

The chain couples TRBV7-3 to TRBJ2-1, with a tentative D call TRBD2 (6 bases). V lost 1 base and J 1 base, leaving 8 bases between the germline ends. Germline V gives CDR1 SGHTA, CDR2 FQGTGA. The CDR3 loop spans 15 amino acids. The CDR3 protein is CASSLSGVSYNEQFF. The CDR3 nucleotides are TGTGCCAGCAGCTTAAGCGGGGTTTCCTACAATGAGCAGTTCTTC.

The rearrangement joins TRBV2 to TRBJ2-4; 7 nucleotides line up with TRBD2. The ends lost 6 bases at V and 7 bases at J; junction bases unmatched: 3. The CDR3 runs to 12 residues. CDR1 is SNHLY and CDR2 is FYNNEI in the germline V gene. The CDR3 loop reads CASRGGSNIQYF. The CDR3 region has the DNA TGTGCCAGCAGGGGCGGGAGTAACATTCAGTACTTC.

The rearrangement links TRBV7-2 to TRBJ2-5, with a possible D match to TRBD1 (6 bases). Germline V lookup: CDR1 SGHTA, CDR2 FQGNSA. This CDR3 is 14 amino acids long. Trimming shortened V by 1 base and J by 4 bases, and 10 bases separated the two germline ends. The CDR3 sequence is CASSLVTGPETQYF. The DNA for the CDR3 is TGTGCCAGCAGCTTAGTTACAGGGCCAGAGACCCAGTACTTC. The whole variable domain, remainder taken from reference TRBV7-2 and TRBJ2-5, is GAGVSQSPSNKVTEKGKDVELRCDPISGHTALYWYRQSLGQGLEFLIYFQGNSAPDKSGLPSDRFSAERTGGSVSTLTIQRTQQEDSAVYLCASSLVTGPETQYFGPGTRLLVL.

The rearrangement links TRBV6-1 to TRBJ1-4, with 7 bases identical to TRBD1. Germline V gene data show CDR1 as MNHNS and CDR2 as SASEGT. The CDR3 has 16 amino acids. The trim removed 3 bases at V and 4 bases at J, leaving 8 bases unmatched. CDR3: CASSDWGQRLNEKLFF. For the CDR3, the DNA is TGTGCCAGCAGTGATTGGGGACAGAGACTTAATGAAAAACTGTTTTTT.

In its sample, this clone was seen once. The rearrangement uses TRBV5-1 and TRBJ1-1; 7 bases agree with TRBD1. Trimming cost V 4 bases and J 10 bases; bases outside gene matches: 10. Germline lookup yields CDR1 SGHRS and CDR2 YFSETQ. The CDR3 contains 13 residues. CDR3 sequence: CASSQWTGLLAFF. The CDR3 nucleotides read TGCGCCAGCAGCCAATGGACAGGTCTTTTAGCTTTCTTT.

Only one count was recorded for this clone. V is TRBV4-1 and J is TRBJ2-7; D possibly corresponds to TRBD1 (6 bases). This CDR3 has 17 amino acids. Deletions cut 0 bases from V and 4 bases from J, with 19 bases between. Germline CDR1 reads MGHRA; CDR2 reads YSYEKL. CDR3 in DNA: TGCGCCAGCAGCCAAGATCTGGGGTGGGGACATAATTACGAGCAGTACTTC. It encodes CASSQDLGWGHNYEQYF.

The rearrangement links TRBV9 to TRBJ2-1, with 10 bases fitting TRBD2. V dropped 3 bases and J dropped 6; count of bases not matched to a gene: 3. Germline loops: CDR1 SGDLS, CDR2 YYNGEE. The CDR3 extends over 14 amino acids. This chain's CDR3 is CASSERLAGNEQFF. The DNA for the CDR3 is TGTGCCAGCAGCGAGCGACTAGCGGGCAATGAGCAGTTCTTC.

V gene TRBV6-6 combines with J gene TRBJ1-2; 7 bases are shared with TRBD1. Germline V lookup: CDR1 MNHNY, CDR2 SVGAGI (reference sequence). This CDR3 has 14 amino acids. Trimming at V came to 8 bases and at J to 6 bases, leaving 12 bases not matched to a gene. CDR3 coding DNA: TGTGCCAGCGGGACAGCAGTTACCTCGGATGGCTACACCTTC. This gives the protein CASGTAVTSDGYTF.

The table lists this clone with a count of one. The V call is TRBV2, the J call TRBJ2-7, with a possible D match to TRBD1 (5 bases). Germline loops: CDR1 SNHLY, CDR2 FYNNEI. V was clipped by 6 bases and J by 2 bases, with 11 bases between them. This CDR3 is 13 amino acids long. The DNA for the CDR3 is TGTGCCAGCAGCACACAGGCCACCTACGAGCAGTACTTC. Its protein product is CASSTQATYEQYF.

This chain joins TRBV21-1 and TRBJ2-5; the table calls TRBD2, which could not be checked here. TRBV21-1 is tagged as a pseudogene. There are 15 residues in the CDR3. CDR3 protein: CASSKGGTSGETQYF. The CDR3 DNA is TGTGCCAGCAGCAAAGGAGGGACCAGCGGGGAGACCCAGTACTTC.

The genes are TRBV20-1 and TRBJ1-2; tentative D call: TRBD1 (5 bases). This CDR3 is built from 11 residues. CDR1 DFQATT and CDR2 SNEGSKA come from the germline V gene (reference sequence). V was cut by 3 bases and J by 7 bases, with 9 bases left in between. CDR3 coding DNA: TGCAGTGCTAGTTCGGACACTGGCTACACCTTC. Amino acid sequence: CSASSDTGYTF.

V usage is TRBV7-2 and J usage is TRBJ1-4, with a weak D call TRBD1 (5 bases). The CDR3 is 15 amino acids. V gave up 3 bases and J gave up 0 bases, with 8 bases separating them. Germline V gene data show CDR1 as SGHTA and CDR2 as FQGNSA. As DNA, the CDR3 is TGTGCCAGCAGCTTCGACAGTGCAACTAATGAAAAACTGTTTTTT. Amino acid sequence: CASSFDSATNEKLFF.

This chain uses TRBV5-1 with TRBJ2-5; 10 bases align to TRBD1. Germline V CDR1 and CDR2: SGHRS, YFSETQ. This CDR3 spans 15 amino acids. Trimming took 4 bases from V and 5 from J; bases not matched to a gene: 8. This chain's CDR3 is CASSKDRGSMETQYF. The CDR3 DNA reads TGCGCCAGCAGCAAGGACAGGGGGTCAATGGAGACCCAGTACTTC.